The clone carrying this T cell receptor (beta chain) was recorded once. CDR3 length: 17 amino acids. Germline V CDR1 and CDR2: MGHRA, YSYEKL. V shed 4 bases and J 6 bases; nucleotides not matched to a gene: 10. The protocol was immunoSEQ multiplex PCR, while the TCRdb copy is restricted to in-frame clones and leaves out a portion. Found here are over 150,000 clones, 65% to 85% of them singletons; the top ten hold roughly 3.2%. This sample is drawn from a study of blood T cell repertoires in COVID-19. The sequence derives from a young woman who had recovered from COVID-19. The sequenced material came from PBMCs or T cells enriched from blood (not recorded which). The chain links TRBV4-1 to TRBJ2-1; 12 nucleotides align to TRBD2. The CDR3 DNA follows: TGCGCCAGCAGCCTAGGGCCTAGCGGGGGGGCAAGCAATGAGCAGTTCTTC. It translates to CASSLGPSGGASNEQFF.